A single sample gave rise to the 21 T cell receptor beta chains below, sequenced in a study of T cell responses to AZD1222 COVID-19 vaccine. TCRdb's copy holds only in-frame clones and misses some; the assay was immunoSEQ multiplex PCR. The sample shows about 140,000 clones, roughly 90% of them seen only once. Here the sequenced sample was peripheral blood, taken on day 0 of AZD1222 vaccination. All receptors derive from an adult in good health.

The rearrangement uses TRBV7-2 and TRBJ2-1, with D unresolved. V was trimmed by 1 base and J by 6 bases, leaving 10 bases between them. The V gene's germline CDR1 is SGHTA and CDR2 FQGNSA. The length of the CDR3 is 14 residues. The CDR3: CASSLDPLLNEQFF. The DNA for the CDR3 is TGTGCCAGCAGCTTAGACCCACTGCTCAATGAGCAGTTCTTC.

The genes are TRBV3-1 (or the pseudogene TRBV3-2) and TRBJ2-7, with D maybe TRBD2 (6 bases). V lost 0 bases, J lost 7 bases, and 13 bases lay in between. The CDR3 sequence is 14 residues long. Germline values: CDR1 LGHDT, CDR2 YNNKEL (reference sequence). CDR3 region: CASSQDSGLAEQYF. Here the CDR3 DNA reads TGTGCCAGCAGCCAAGATTCCGGGCTAGCGGAGCAGTACTTC.

The chain recombines TRBV27 with TRBJ1-2; D not resolved. The CDR3 spans 13 residues. V was pared by 5 bases and J by 4 bases, with 11 bases between. Per germline, CDR1 MNHEY and CDR2 SMNVEV (reference sequence). In DNA, the CDR3 is TGTGCCAGCAGTCCCCTCATGGGCTATGGCTACACCTTC. Its protein product is CASSPLMGYGYTF.

This chain joins TRBV10-3 and TRBJ2-3; D is uncertain. CDR1 is ENHRY and CDR2 is SYGVKD in the germline V gene. Trimming took off 6 bases at V and 4 bases at J, with 14 bases between the two ends. The CDR3 is 14 amino acids. The CDR3 loop is CAISPKSTADTQYF. Here the CDR3 DNA reads TGTGCCATCAGCCCTAAATCAACAGCAGATACGCAGTATTTT.

Here the CDR3 reads CASSFRVVGEKLFF. CDR3 DNA: TGTGCCAGCAGCTTCAGGGTGGTAGGGGAAAAACTGTTTTTT. The V gene is TRBV5-5, the J gene TRBJ1-4, with TRBD1 as a possible D gene (5 bases). Trimming took 2 bases from V and 8 from J, leaving 13 bases between them. The CDR3 is 14 amino acids. Germline lookup yields CDR1 SGHKS and CDR2 YYEKEE (reference sequence). The variable domain in full, with the rest retrieved from reference TRBV5-5 and TRBJ1-4, is DAGVTQSPTHLIKTRGQQVTLRCSPISGHKSVSWYQQVLGQGPQFIFQYYEKEERGRGNFPDRFSARQFPNYSSELNVNALLLGDSALYLCASSFRVVGEKLFFGSGTQLSVL.

This chain links TRBV18 with TRBJ2-7, with 7 bases identical to TRBD1. This CDR3 region has 16 residues. The V segment lost 5 bases and the J segment 0 bases; nucleotides outside the gene matches: 10. Looked up from germline, CDR1 is KGHSH and CDR2 is LQKENI. CDR3 loop: CASSALKGASSYEQYF. CDR3 bases: TGTGCCAGCTCAGCCCTCAAGGGGGCCAGCTCCTACGAGCAGTACTTC.

This clone was counted a single time. The chain has TRBV4-3 and TRBJ1-4; 9 bases are shared with TRBD1. CDR1 is LGHNA, CDR2 YSLEER, per germline. The CDR3 consists of 17 residues. J lost 5 bases, V lost 0 bases, and 7 bases had no gene match. CDR3: CASSQDRETGGNEKLFF. Here the CDR3 DNA reads TGCGCCAGCAGCCAAGATCGGGAAACAGGGGGCAATGAAAAACTGTTTTTT.

J is TRBJ2-7 and V is TRBV27, with D perhaps matching TRBD1 or TRBD2 (6 bases each). CDR3 length equals 15 residues. Trimming stripped 6 bases from V and 5 bases from J, with 20 bases between. In germline, CDR1 is MNHEY, CDR2 SMNVEV (reference sequence). The DNA of the CDR3 is TGTGCCAGCAGCCGAACGATAGGGGGGAGCCACGAGCAGTACTTC. This sequence encodes CASSRTIGGSHEQYF.

V is TRBV19 and J is TRBJ1-2; D gene unclear. The CDR3 covers 12 residues. The V gene lost 11 bases and the J gene lost 2 bases, with 12 bases spanning the gap. Germline-derived CDR1 and CDR2 are LNHDA and SQIVND (reference sequence). In DNA form, the CDR3 reads TGTGCCGCGGGGAGTACCAACTATGGCTACACCTTC. This translates into CAAGSTNYGYTF.

There are a few counts of this clone. This rearrangement joins TRBV6-2 or TRBV6-3 to TRBJ1-3; a possible D gene is TRBD1 (5 bases). The CDR3 covers 16 residues. Between the trimmed V and J ends, which lost 2 bases and 0 bases, there was a span of 11 bases. Germline loops: CDR1 MNHEY, CDR2 SVGEGT. The CDR3 here is CASSYLRGDSGNTIYF. CDR3 DNA: TGTGCCAGCAGTTACCTGCGGGGGGACTCTGGAAACACCATATATTTT.

This rearrangement joins TRBV7-3 to TRBJ2-2; perhaps TRBD1 as D (6 bases). The germline V gene encodes CDR1 SGHTA and CDR2 FQGTGA. V lost 5 bases and J 5 bases, leaving 12 bases between the germline ends. The CDR3 has 14 amino acids. CDR3 DNA: TGTGCCAGCAGCCCAGGGGTTTCTACCGGGGAGCTGTTTTTT. Protein product: CASSPGVSTGELFF. Variable domain in full (rest from reference TRBV7-3 and TRBJ2-2): GAGVSQTPSNKVTEKGKYVELRCDPISGHTALYWYRQSLGQGPEFLIYFQGTGAADDSGLPNDRFFAVRPEGSVSTLKIQRTERGDSAVYLCASSPGVSTGELFFGEGSRLTVL.

The genes are TRBV19 and TRBJ2-1; 12 bases fit TRBD2. The CDR3 sequence is 18 residues long. V dropped 5 bases and J dropped 4; count of bases not matched to a gene: 12. Germline assignment: CDR1 LNHDA and CDR2 SQIVND (reference sequence). This CDR3 reads CASSPTPLAGGYYNEQFF. In nucleotides, the CDR3 is TGTGCCAGTAGTCCTACCCCACTAGCGGGAGGCTATTACAATGAGCAGTTCTTC.

Here the CDR3 reads CASSQDYSYNEQFF. Here the CDR3 DNA reads TGTGCCAGCAGCCAAGACTACTCCTACAATGAGCAGTTCTTC. The rearrangement links TRBV4-2 to TRBJ2-1; no definite D call. The CDR3 totals 14 residues. Germline CDR1 and CDR2: LGHNA and YNFKEQ. V was clipped by 0 bases and J by 0 bases, with 3 bases between them.

This chain's CDR3 is CASSQRVAGAYEQYF. The CDR3 nucleotides are TGTGCCAGCAGCCAACGGGTAGCGGGAGCCTACGAGCAGTACTTC. The rearrangement links TRBV14 to TRBJ2-7; TRBD2 aligns across 9 bases. This CDR3 region has 15 residues. The V gene end was trimmed by 2 bases and the J gene end by 2 bases; junction bases not matched to a gene: 4. The V gene's germline CDR1 is SGHDN and CDR2 FVKESK.

The chain links TRBV9 to TRBJ2-3; D gene unclear. Trimming removed 4 bases from V and 0 bases from J, with 12 bases in between. The CDR3 consists of 15 residues. CDR1 and CDR2 from the germline V gene are SGDLS and YYNGEE. The CDR3 sequence is CASSPPGFSTDTQYF. The CDR3 DNA follows: TGTGCCAGCAGCCCCCCCGGTTTTAGCACAGATACGCAGTATTTT.

The chain uses TRBV27 and TRBJ1-2; 7 bases are shared with TRBD1. Germline V gene lookup returns CDR1 MNHEY and CDR2 SMNVEV (reference sequence). The CDR3 has 17 amino acids. With 5 bases clipped from V and 5 bases from J, the junction kept 17 bases outside the gene matches. CDR3 sequence: CASSEQRTGPEGYGYTF. CDR3 coding DNA: TGTGCCAGCAGTGAGCAGCGGACAGGACCCGAGGGATATGGCTACACCTTC.

The genes are TRBV15 and TRBJ1-5, with a possible D match to TRBD1 (5 bases). The CDR3 sequence is 15 residues long. Germline lookup yields CDR1 LNHNV and CDR2 YYDKDF (reference sequence). V lost 0 bases and J 7 bases, leaving 13 bases between the germline ends. CDR3 loop: CATSRDPGLLQPQHF. In DNA form, the CDR3 reads TGTGCCACCAGCAGAGATCCGGGACTGTTACAGCCCCAGCATTTT.

This rearrangement joins TRBV15 to TRBJ2-7; 7 positions match TRBD1. This CDR3 region has 15 residues. V dropped 5 bases and J dropped 8; count of bases not matched to a gene: 15. Germline V gene sequence: CDR1 LNHNV, CDR2 YYDKDF (reference sequence). As DNA, the CDR3 is TGTGCCACCAGCCGCGGCGGTGGACAGGCCCTACAGCAGTACTTC. It is translated as CATSRGGGQALQQYF.

The chain links TRBV5-4 to TRBJ2-5, with D possibly TRBD1 on 5 matching bases. Germline lookup yields CDR1 SGHNT and CDR2 YYREEE (reference sequence). V was trimmed by 0 bases and J by 1 base, leaving 10 bases between them. CDR3 size: 15 residues. This CDR3 is CASSLAVGLQETQYF. The CDR3, as DNA: TGTGCCAGCAGCTTGGCCGTGGGGCTCCAAGAGACCCAGTACTTC.

About this clone: Different DNA sequences within this sample yield the same CDR3. This chain connects TRBV7-9 to TRBJ1-5; perhaps TRBD1 as D (6 bases). Per the germline V gene, CDR1 is SEHNR and CDR2 is FQNEAQ (reference sequence). Trimming cost V 1 base and J 2 bases, with 9 bases left between them. The CDR3 loop spans 15 amino acids. CDR3 bases: TGTGCCAGCAGCTTAGGAGGGGGAGGCAATCAGCCCCAGCATTTT. This encodes CASSLGGGGNQPQHF.

This chain connects TRBV12-3 or TRBV12-4 to TRBJ1-2, with D possibly matching TRBD1 (5 bases). Deletions cut 1 base from V and 6 bases from J, with 6 bases between. The CDR3 extends over 12 amino acids. The CDR3 sequence: CASSLGGDGYTF. In DNA, the CDR3 is TGTGCCAGCAGTTTAGGAGGGGATGGCTACACCTTC.